These 3 T cell receptor beta chains were sequenced from one sample in a study of blood T cell repertoires in COVID-19 (dated by TCRdb to 2019 to 2021). Library preparation used the immunoSEQ multiplex PCR assay. What TCRdb holds here is the immuneACCESS table cut down to in-frame rearrangements. Part of the clones is not present; checked against another copy, under half of the missing clones reflect an unresolved V gene, and the others are unexplained. The sample table lists about 400,000 clones, 86% of them with a count of one. The ten most abundant clones make up about 1.5% of the sample. Sequenced: peripheral blood. These receptors all stem from a woman aged 25 to 39 with active or convalescent COVID-19.

The V and J genes are TRBV6-5 and TRBJ1-5; D uncertain. V shed 5 bases and J shed 3 bases, with 11 bases lying between them. Germline CDR1 is MNHEY and CDR2 is SVGAGI. This CDR3 spans 14 amino acids. CDR3 coding DNA: TGTGCCAGCAGTCCCCTAGGCAACAATCAGCCCCAGCATTTT. It is translated as CASSPLGNNQPQHF.

The rearrangement uses TRBV15 and TRBJ2-3; 13 bases match TRBD2. The CDR3 totals 16 residues. Trimming at V came to 4 bases and at J to 1 base, leaving 2 bases not matched to a gene. The V gene's germline CDR1 is LNHNV and CDR2 YYDKDF (reference sequence). The CDR3 loop reads CATSKGTSGGTDTQYF. CDR3 coding DNA: TGTGCCACCAGCAAAGGGACTAGCGGGGGCACAGATACGCAGTATTTT.

The chain joins TRBV7-9 to TRBJ1-1; D gene uncertain. This CDR3 spans 13 amino acids. V dropped 8 bases and J dropped 1 base, with 11 bases sitting between them. Germline V lookup: CDR1 SEHNR, CDR2 FQNEAQ (reference sequence). In nucleotides, the CDR3 is TGTGCCAGCTCGGGGAGAGGGAACACTGAAGCTTTCTTT. It encodes CASSGRGNTEAFF.